One sample yielded the 8 T cell receptor beta chains listed below, sequenced in a study of T cells in Graves' hyperthyroidism and ophthalmopathy. TCR beta CDR3 sequences were amplified from RNA transcripts. HTBI primers were the set used in a first-round RT-PCR of the TCR CDR3. TCRdb re-derived calls from the multiplex PCR reads in MiXCR, one entry per CDR3 protein. The sample lists some 440,000 distinct CDR3 sequences, 15% to 18% occurring once. Sequenced input: blood. These receptor sequences come from a woman younger than 30 with Graves' hyperthyroidism.

This clonotype was picked up many times. An end of the junction differs from the germline gene, which may be a read error. The chain recombines TRBV7-7 with TRBJ2-3, with unresolved D. Per germline, CDR1 SSHAT and CDR2 FNYEAQ (reference sequence). This CDR3 spans 13 amino acids. Written as DNA, the CDR3 is TGTGCTAGCAGCTTTACTTACACAGATACGCAGTATTTT. Translated: CASSFTYTDTQYF. Filled out from reference TRBV7-7 and TRBJ2-3, the complete variable domain reads GAGVSQSPRYKVTKRGQDVTLRCDPISSHATLYWYQQALGQGPEFLTYFNYEAQPDKSGLPSDRFSAERPEGSISTLTIQRTEQRDSAMYRCASSFTYTDTQYFGPGTRLTVL.

The chain joins TRBV30 to TRBJ1-2; D is possibly TRBD1 (6 bases). The CDR3 consists of 14 residues. The germline gives CDR1 GTSNPN, CDR2 SVGIG (reference sequence). V lost 3 bases, J lost 4 bases, and 15 bases lay in between. CDR3 region: CAWRGGRRGYGYTF. The CDR3 coding sequence is TGTGCCTGGAGAGGGGGGCGACGAGGCTATGGCTACACCTTC.

The chain carries TRBV5-1 and TRBJ1-4; weak D call: TRBD1 (6 bases). The CDR3 has 13 amino acids. In germline, CDR1 is SGHRS, CDR2 YFSETQ. V gave up 3 bases and J gave up 8 bases, with 11 bases separating them. The CDR3 loop is CASSSGGREKLFF. CDR3 DNA sequence: TGCGCCAGCAGCTCTGGGGGCCGAGAAAAACTGTTTTTT.

This clonotype is a singleton in its sample. This chain joins TRBV4-1 and TRBJ1-4; D call uncertain. V was clipped by 6 bases and J by 0 bases, with 11 bases between them. In germline, CDR1 is MGHRA, CDR2 YSYEKL. The length of the CDR3 is 15 residues. CDR3 sequence: CASSARFTTNEKLFF. Written as DNA, the CDR3 is TGCGCCAGCAGTGCCAGGTTTACAACTAATGAAAAACTGTTTTTT.

This clonotype has at least ten counts. The chain carries TRBV20-1 and TRBJ1-1, with a possible D match to TRBD1 (5 bases). V lost 3 bases and J 0 bases, leaving 11 bases between the germline ends. The CDR3 is 14 amino acids. From germline, CDR1 is DFQATT and CDR2 SNEGSKA (reference sequence). CDR3 sequence: CSARLTAMNTEAFF. The CDR3 bases are TGCAGTGCTAGGCTGACAGCTATGAACACTGAAGCTTTCTTT.

There are many counts of this clonotype. This sequence joins TRBV6-1 and TRBJ1-2, with D maybe TRBD1 (5 bases). Germline CDR1 reads MNHNS; CDR2 reads SASEGT. V lost 3 bases and J 4 bases, leaving 21 bases between the germline ends. This CDR3 spans 17 amino acids. The CDR3 nucleotides are TGTGCCAGCAGTGAGCGGTCGACAGCTGAGGTGTCCTATGGCTACACCTTC. It yields the protein CASSERSTAEVSYGYTF.

This clonotype has only a few counts. The CDR3 sequence: CASSYPTFGGGETQYF. The CDR3 DNA follows: TGTGCCAGCAGTTACCCCACGTTTGGGGGCGGGGAGACCCAGTACTTC. The V gene is TRBV6-5, the J gene TRBJ2-5; D possibly corresponds to TRBD1 (6 bases). V lost 2 bases and J 5 bases, leaving 18 bases between the germline ends. This CDR3 contains 16 residues. The germline CDR1 and CDR2 sequences are MNHEY and SVGAGI.

V gene TRBV19 combines with J gene TRBJ1-2; the D gene is possibly TRBD1 (6 bases). Germline-derived CDR1 and CDR2 are LNHDA and SQIVND (reference sequence). The V gene lost 6 bases and the J gene lost 7 bases, with 21 bases spanning the gap. The CDR3 is 15 residues long. CDR3 bases: TGTGCCAGTAGATGGACTGGGGGGCATTTAGGTGGCTACACCTTC. Translated, it gives CASRWTGGHLGGYTF.